These T cell receptor beta chains were read from a single sample in a study of OX40 agonist ivuxolimab in advanced cancers. Profiled with immunoSEQ multiplex PCR; TCRdb holds only in-frame clones, not every one. The sample yields 51,000 or so clones, around 74% seen once. This specimen was CD4+ or CD8+ T cells sorted from blood, taken in a trial of the OX40 agonist ivuxolimab. Receptors originate from an adult with an advanced solid tumor such as melanoma, head and neck, liver or kidney cancer. CDR3s include the opening cysteine and the closing phenylalanine or tryptophan. Each record gives: clone size, J gene, D gene, V gene, CDR3 DNA, CDR3 protein. D genes are given only for firm matches. Rows may omit the clone size; those that give it use once, few, many or a size class.

abundance: .; j_gene: TRBJ2-1; d_gene: TRBD2; v_gene: TRBV7-2; CDR3nt: TGTGCCAGCAGCTCCCCTAGCGGGGGGGCCGGGGCCTACAATGAGCAGTTCTTC; CDR3aa: CASSSPSGGAGAYNEQFF
abundance: .; j_gene: TRBJ1-5; d_gene: .; v_gene: TRBV18; CDR3nt: TGTGCCAGTAGCAAAATTGATCAGCCCCAGCATTTT; CDR3aa: CASSKIDQPQHF
abundance: .; j_gene: TRBJ1-5; d_gene: .; v_gene: TRBV18; CDR3nt: TGTGCCAGCTCACCAGGCGGGGCCTATAGCAATCAGCCCCAGCATTTT; CDR3aa: CASSPGGAYSNQPQHF
abundance: .; j_gene: TRBJ1-1; d_gene: .; v_gene: TRBV10-3; CDR3nt: TGTGCCATCAACACCCCGGAGGGGGGGCGGACTGAAGCTTTCTTT; CDR3aa: CAINTPEGGRTEAFF
abundance: .; j_gene: TRBJ2-2; d_gene: TRBD2; v_gene: TRBV2; CDR3nt: TGTGCCAGCAGTGAACAGGGACTAGCGAACACCGGGGAGCTGTTTTTT; CDR3aa: CASSEQGLANTGELFF
abundance: .; j_gene: TRBJ1-2; d_gene: TRBD1; v_gene: TRBV5-1; CDR3nt: TGCGCCAGCAGCTTACAGGGGTCCTATGGCTACACCTTC; CDR3aa: CASSLQGSYGYTF
abundance: .; j_gene: TRBJ2-5; d_gene: .; v_gene: TRBV30; CDR3nt: TGTGCCTGGCTACAGGGCGGGAAGACCCAGTACTTC; CDR3aa: CAWLQGGKTQYF
abundance: few; j_gene: TRBJ1-2; d_gene: .; v_gene: TRBV4-1; CDR3nt: TGCGCCAGCAGCCAAGAAAGTGGGCGTGGCTACACCTTC; CDR3aa: CASSQESGRGYTF
abundance: .; j_gene: TRBJ1-2; d_gene: .; v_gene: TRBV27; CDR3nt: TGTGCCAGCAAGGTGGACCCTAGCGGTGGCTACACCTTC; CDR3aa: CASKVDPSGGYTF
abundance: .; j_gene: TRBJ1-1; d_gene: .; v_gene: TRBV7-7; CDR3nt: TGTGCTAGCAGCCAGGGACGTGGGGCCGTGAACACTGAAGCTTTCTTT; CDR3aa: CASSQGRGAVNTEAFF
abundance: .; j_gene: TRBJ2-1; d_gene: TRBD1; v_gene: TRBV7-2; CDR3nt: TGTGCCAGCAGCTCCAGGGGGACGGCCTACAATGAGCAGTTCTTC; CDR3aa: CASSSRGTAYNEQFF
abundance: .; j_gene: TRBJ2-1; d_gene: .; v_gene: TRBV18; CDR3nt: TGTGCCAGCTCACCACGGCGGGGGCCGTACAATGAGCAGTTCTTC; CDR3aa: CASSPRRGPYNEQFF
abundance: .; j_gene: TRBJ2-4; d_gene: .; v_gene: TRBV5-4; CDR3nt: TGTGCCAGCAGCTTGGATATTCAGTACTTC; CDR3aa: CASSLDIQYF
abundance: .; j_gene: TRBJ2-3; d_gene: TRBD2; v_gene: TRBV19; CDR3nt: TGTGCCAGTAGTCCCAGTGGTAGCGGGAGTATAAATACGCAGTATTTT; CDR3aa: CASSPSGSGSINTQYF
abundance: .; j_gene: TRBJ1-4; d_gene: .; v_gene: TRBV9; CDR3nt: TGTGCCAGCAGCGTGAGGGAGGCGATGAATGAAAAACTGTTTTTT; CDR3aa: CASSVREAMNEKLFF
abundance: .; j_gene: TRBJ1-5; d_gene: TRBD1; v_gene: TRBV6-5; CDR3nt: TGTGCCAGCACCGAGACAGGGGAGAATCAGCCCCAGCATTTT; CDR3aa: CASTETGENQPQHF
abundance: .; j_gene: TRBJ2-5; d_gene: .; v_gene: TRBV6-6; CDR3nt: TGTGCCAGCTCAAGGGGATGGGACCAAGAGACCCAGTACTTC; CDR3aa: CASSRGWDQETQYF
abundance: few; j_gene: TRBJ1-2; d_gene: TRBD1; v_gene: TRBV7-2; CDR3nt: TGTGCCAGCAGCCCGGACAGGGAGCGCGGCTACACCTTC; CDR3aa: CASSPDRERGYTF
abundance: .; j_gene: TRBJ2-3; d_gene: .; v_gene: TRBV7-2; CDR3nt: TGTGCCAGCAGACCCAGTTTTAGTTCTAGCACAGATACGCAGTATTTT; CDR3aa: CASRPSFSSSTDTQYF
abundance: .; j_gene: TRBJ2-1; d_gene: TRBD2; v_gene: TRBV2; CDR3nt: TGTGCCAGCAGTAATAGGGGACTAGCGGGGGCCCTGGGGGAGCAGTTCTTC; CDR3aa: CASSNRGLAGALGEQFF
abundance: .; j_gene: TRBJ2-7; d_gene: TRBD2; v_gene: TRBV7-2; CDR3nt: TGTGCCAGCAGCCGTAGCGGGAGCCCAGCCTACGAGCAGTACTTC; CDR3aa: CASSRSGSPAYEQYF
abundance: .; j_gene: TRBJ1-5; d_gene: .; v_gene: TRBV10-1; CDR3nt: TGCGCCAGTCTCCCTGTGGGTCAGCCCCAGCATTTT; CDR3aa: CASLPVGQPQHF
abundance: .; j_gene: TRBJ1-5; d_gene: .; v_gene: TRBV18; CDR3nt: TGTGCCAGCTCGACACAGGGACGGCAGCCCCAGCATTTT; CDR3aa: CASSTQGRQPQHF
abundance: once; j_gene: TRBJ1-1; d_gene: .; v_gene: TRBV4-1; CDR3nt: TGCGCCAGCAGCCAAGATAGCCGCAGTGTAGGAAGGAACACTGAAGCTTTCTTT; CDR3aa: CASSQDSRSVGRNTEAFF
abundance: .; j_gene: TRBJ2-2; d_gene: TRBD1; v_gene: TRBV19; CDR3nt: TGTGCCAGCTCTGACAGGGGGCACACCGGGGAGCTGTTTTTT; CDR3aa: CASSDRGHTGELFF
abundance: .; j_gene: TRBJ2-1; d_gene: .; v_gene: TRBV7-2; CDR3nt: TGTGCCAGCAGCTTAGCCCTTAGCAACTACAATGAGCAGTTCTTC; CDR3aa: CASSLALSNYNEQFF
abundance: .; j_gene: TRBJ2-1; d_gene: TRBD1; v_gene: TRBV18; CDR3nt: TGTGCCAGCTCAGTGACAGGGGGCAGCTCCTACAATGAGCAGTTCTTC; CDR3aa: CASSVTGGSSYNEQFF
abundance: .; j_gene: TRBJ2-1; d_gene: .; v_gene: TRBV18; CDR3nt: TGTGCCAGCTCAAACGCGGGGACTGATTACAATGAGCAGTTCTTC; CDR3aa: CASSNAGTDYNEQFF
abundance: few; j_gene: TRBJ2-7; d_gene: TRBD1; v_gene: TRBV6-1; CDR3nt: TGTGCCAGCAGTGAAGCAGGGGGCTGGTACGAGCAGTACTTC; CDR3aa: CASSEAGGWYEQYF